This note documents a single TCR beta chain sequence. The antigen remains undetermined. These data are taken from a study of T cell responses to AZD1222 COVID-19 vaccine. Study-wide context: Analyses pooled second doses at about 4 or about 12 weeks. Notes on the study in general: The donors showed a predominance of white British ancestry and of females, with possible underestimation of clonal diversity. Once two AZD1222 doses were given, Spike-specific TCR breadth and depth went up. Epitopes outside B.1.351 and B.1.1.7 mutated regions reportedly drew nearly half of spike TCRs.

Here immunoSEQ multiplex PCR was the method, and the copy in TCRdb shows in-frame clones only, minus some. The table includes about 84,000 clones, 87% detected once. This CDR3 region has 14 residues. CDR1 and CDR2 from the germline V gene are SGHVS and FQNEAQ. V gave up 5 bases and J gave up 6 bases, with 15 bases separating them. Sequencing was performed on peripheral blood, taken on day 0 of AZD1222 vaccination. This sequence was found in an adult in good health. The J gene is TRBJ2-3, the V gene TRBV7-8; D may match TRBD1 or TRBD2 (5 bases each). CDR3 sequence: CASSTRDPGDTQYF. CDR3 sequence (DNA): TGTGCCAGCAGCACCCGGGATCCAGGGGATACGCAGTATTTT. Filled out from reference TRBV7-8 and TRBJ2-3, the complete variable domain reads GAGVSQSPRYKVAKRGQDVALRCDPISGHVSLFWYQQALGQGPEFLTYFQNEAQLDKSGLPSDRFFAERPEGSVSTLKIQRTQQEDSAVYLCASSTRDPGDTQYFGPGTRLTVL.